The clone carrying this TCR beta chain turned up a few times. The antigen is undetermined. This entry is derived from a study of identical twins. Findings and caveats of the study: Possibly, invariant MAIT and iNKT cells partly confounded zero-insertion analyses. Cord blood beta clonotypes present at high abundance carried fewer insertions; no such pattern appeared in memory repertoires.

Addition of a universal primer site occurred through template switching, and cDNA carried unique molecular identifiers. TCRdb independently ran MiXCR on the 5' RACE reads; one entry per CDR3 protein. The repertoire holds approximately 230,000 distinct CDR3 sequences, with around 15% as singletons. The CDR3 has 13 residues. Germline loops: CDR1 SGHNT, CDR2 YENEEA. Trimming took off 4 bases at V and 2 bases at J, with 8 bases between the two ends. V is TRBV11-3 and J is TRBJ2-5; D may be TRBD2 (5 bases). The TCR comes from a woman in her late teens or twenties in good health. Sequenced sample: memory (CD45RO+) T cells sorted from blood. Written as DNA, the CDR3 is TGTGCCAGCAGCTGGACTCAACAAGAGACCCAGTACTTC. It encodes CASSWTQQETQYF.